This T cell receptor (beta chain) was sequenced during a study of blood T cell repertoires in COVID-19. Method: immunoSEQ multiplex PCR; TCRdb's copy keeps in-frame clones and lacks some. The repertoire holds around 390,000 clones, with approximately 87% as singletons. The germline V gene encodes CDR1 SGHRS and CDR2 YFSETQ. V was cut by 5 bases and J by 5 bases, with 13 bases left in between. The CDR3 extends over 13 amino acids. This receptor was taken from a woman between 45 and 65 years old who had recovered from COVID-19. Sequenced sample: PBMCs or T cells enriched from blood (not recorded which). The rearrangement uses TRBV5-1 and TRBJ1-1; possibly TRBD1 for D (6 bases). The CDR3 loop reads CASRSGEGTEAFF. The DNA of the CDR3 is TGCGCCAGCAGATCAGGGGAGGGAACTGAAGCTTTCTTT.